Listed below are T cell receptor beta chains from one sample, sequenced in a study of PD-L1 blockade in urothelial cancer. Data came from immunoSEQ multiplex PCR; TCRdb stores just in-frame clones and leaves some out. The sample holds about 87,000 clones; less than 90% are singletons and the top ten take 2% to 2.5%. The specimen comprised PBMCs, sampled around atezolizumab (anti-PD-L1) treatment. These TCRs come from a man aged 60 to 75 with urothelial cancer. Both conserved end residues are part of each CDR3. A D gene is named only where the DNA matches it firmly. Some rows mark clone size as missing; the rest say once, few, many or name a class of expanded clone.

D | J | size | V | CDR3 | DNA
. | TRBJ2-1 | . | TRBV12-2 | CAARGHEQFF | TGTGCTGCAAGGGGGCATGAGCAGTTCTTC
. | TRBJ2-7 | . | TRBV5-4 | CASSLDQSSYEQYF | TGTGCCAGCAGCTTGGACCAGTCCTCCTACGAGCAGTACTTC
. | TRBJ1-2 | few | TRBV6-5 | CASSYSIRENAYGYTF | TGTGCCAGCAGTTACTCGATCCGGGAAAATGCCTATGGCTACACCTTC
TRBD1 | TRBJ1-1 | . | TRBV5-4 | CASSPGQGARQRTEAFF | TGTGCCAGCAGCCCCGGACAGGGGGCCAGGCAGAGGACTGAAGCTTTCTTT
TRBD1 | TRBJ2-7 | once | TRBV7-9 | CASSDRARTYEQYF | TGTGCCAGCAGCGACAGGGCAAGGACCTACGAGCAGTACTTC
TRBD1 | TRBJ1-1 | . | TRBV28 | CASSPHTLTGRTEAFF | TGTGCCAGCAGTCCACATACCTTGACAGGGAGAACTGAAGCTTTCTTT
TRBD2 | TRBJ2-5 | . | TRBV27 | CASNSGGAGETQYF | TGTGCCAGCAATAGCGGGGGGGCCGGAGAGACCCAGTACTTC
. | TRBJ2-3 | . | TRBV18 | CASSLTGATDTQYF | TGTGCCAGCTCACTAACCGGAGCGACAGATACGCAGTATTTT
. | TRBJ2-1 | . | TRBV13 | CASNLAGQPYNEQFF | TGTGCCAGCAACTTAGCTGGACAGCCCTACAATGAGCAGTTCTTC
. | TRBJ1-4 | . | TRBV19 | CASSKPDMAEKLFF | TGTGCCAGTAGTAAACCGGACATGGCCGAAAAACTGTTTTTT
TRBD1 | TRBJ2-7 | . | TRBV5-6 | CASSLYDRGQGEQYF | TGTGCCAGCAGCTTGTACGACAGGGGGCAGGGGGAGCAGTACTTC
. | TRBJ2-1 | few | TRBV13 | CASSLRGDISYNEQFF | TGTGCCAGCAGCTTACGAGGGGACATCTCCTACAATGAGCAGTTCTTC
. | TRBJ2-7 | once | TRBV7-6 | CASGTQPSYEQYF | TGTGCCAGCGGGACACAACCCTCCTACGAGCAGTACTTC
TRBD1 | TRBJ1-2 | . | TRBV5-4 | CASSLGGTAPYGYTF | TGTGCCAGCAGCTTGGGTGGGACAGCGCCGTATGGCTACACCTTC
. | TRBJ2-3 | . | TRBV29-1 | CSVGQRTDTQYF | TGCAGCGTTGGACAGAGAACAGATACGCAGTATTTT
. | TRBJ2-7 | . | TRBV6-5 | CASRPNRQAEQYF | TGTGCCAGCAGACCTAACCGACAGGCCGAGCAGTACTTC
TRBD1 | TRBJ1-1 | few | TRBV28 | CASSAYDRDTAFF | TGTGCCAGCAGTGCCTACGACAGGGATACGGCTTTCTTT
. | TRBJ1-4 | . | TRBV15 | CATSSAADEKLFF | TGTGCCACCAGCAGCGCTGCGGATGAAAAACTGTTTTTT
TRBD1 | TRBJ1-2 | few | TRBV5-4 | CASSKQGVGVFYTF | TGTGCCAGCAGCAAACAGGGGGTAGGGGTTTTTTACACCTTC
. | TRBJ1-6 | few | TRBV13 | CASSLVQGNYNSPLHF | TGTGCCAGCAGCCTGGTCCAGGGGAACTATAATTCACCCCTCCACTTT
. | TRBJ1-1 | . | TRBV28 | CASSPLVRRTEAFF | TGTGCCAGCAGTCCGCTAGTTCGGAGGACTGAAGCTTTCTTT
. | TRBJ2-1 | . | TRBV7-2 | CASRGAANNEQFF | TGTGCCAGCCGGGGGGCAGCCAACAATGAGCAGTTCTTC
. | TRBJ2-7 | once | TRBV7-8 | CASSFLRQSSYEQYF | TGTGCCAGCAGCTTTCTAAGACAGAGTTCCTACGAGCAGTACTTC